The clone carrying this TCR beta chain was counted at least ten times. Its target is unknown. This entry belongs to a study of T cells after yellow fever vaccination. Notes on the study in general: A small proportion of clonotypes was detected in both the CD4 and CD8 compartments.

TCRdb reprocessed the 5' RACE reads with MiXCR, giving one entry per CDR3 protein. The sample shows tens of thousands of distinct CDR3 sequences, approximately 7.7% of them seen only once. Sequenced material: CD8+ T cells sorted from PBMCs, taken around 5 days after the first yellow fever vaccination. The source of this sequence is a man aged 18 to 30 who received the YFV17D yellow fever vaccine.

CDR3 sequence: CASSRQDEKLFF. The DNA of the CDR3 is TGCGCCAGCAGCCGCCAGGATGAAAAACTGTTTTTT. The V gene is TRBV4-1, the J gene TRBJ1-4, with unresolved D. V was cut by 4 bases and J by 6 bases, with 6 bases left in between. This CDR3 spans 12 amino acids. Germline V gene sequence: CDR1 MGHRA, CDR2 YSYEKL.